This T cell receptor beta chain originates from a study of human T cells and chemical hapten exposure. Whole-study context: The patients, most of them female, presented with alopecia areata, totalis or universalis.

CDR3 length equals 16 residues. Per the germline V gene, CDR1 is SNHLY and CDR2 is FYNNEI. The V end lost 4 bases, the J end lost 4 bases, and 17 bases lay between the germline ends. Each CDR3 protein gets one entry after TCRdb re-called the RACE reads with MiXCR. This table has some 180,000 distinct CDR3 sequences, 20% to 25% appearing once. This sample's time point: patch test 1, 2 weeks after DPC sensitization. Documented treatment: therapeutic diphenylcyclopropenone sensitization with weekly scalp DPC. Those who donated were patients with alopecia, 18 to 70 years of age, and suitable for DPC. Remarks on this clonotype: Its specificity is not known.

The study, taken as a whole, reports: Expanded TCRs grouped into significantly more large CDR3 similarity clusters than controls produced.

The rearrangement uses TRBV2 and TRBJ1-5; D is uncertain. Sample: whole blood, taken in connection with sensitization to the hapten diphenylcyclopropenone (DPC). The clonotype was recovered from a woman aged 45-65 years with alopecia areata. Some clones in this sample may be carry-over from other donors' samples. The CDR3 here is CASSASAGSRNQPQHF. CDR3 bases: TGTGCCAGCAGTGCATCGGCAGGTTCCCGAAATCAGCCCCAGCATTTT. Full variable domain (outside the CDR3, taken from reference TRBV2 and TRBJ1-5): EPEVTQTPSHQVTQMGQEVILRCVPISNHLYFYWYRQILGQKVEFLVSFYNNEISEKSEIFDDQFSVERPDGSNFTLKIRSTKLEDSAMYFCASSASAGSRNQPQHFGDGTRLSIL.